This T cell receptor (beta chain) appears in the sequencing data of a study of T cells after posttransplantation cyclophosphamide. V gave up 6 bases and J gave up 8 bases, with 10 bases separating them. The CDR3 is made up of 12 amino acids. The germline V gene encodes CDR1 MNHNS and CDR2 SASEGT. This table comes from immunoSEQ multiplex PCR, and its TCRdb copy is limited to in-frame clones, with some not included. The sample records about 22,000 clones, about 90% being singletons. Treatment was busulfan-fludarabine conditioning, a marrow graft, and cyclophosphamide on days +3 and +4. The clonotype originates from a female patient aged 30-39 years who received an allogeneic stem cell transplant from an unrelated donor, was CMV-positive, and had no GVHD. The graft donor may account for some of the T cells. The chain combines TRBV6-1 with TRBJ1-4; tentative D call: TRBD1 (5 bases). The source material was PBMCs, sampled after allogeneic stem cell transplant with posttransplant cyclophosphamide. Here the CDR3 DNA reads TGTGCCAGCAGAGGGGCGGGGGAAAAACTGTTTTTT. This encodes CASRGAGEKLFF.